Reported below is one T cell receptor (beta chain). Germline CDR1 SEHNR, CDR2 FQNEAQ (reference sequence). The CDR3 consists of 17 residues. Trimming left V 8 bases short and J 5 bases short, with 25 bases between. In the authors' methods: Scientists estimated how many nucleated cells there were by amplifying reference gene primers. Clones were sequenced by immunoSEQ multiplex PCR, and TCRdb holds only the in-frame ones, with some missing. V, J and clone size are those of that table, while D and trimming were read from the DNA. The profile shows tens of thousands of clones, approximately 80% of them singletons. This record comes from a study of blood T cell repertoires in COVID-19. As for the study in general: Samples came from the United States, Italy and Spain, spanning acute and convalescent COVID-19. T cells, B-cell-depleted T cells, or PBMCs supplied cDNA or gDNA.

The sequencing sample was made of peripheral blood. The sequence was collected from a human donor in a cohort sampled during active COVID-19. The chain has TRBV7-9 and TRBJ2-1, with D maybe TRBD2 (10 bases). CDR3 amino acids: CASGQGKREGTNNEQFF. The CDR3 DNA reads as TGTGCCAGCGGACAGGGGAAGCGGGAGGGAACTAACAATGAGCAGTTCTTC. The full variable domain, rest sourced from reference TRBV7-9 and TRBJ2-1, is DTGVSQNPRHKITKRGQNVTFRCDPISEHNRLYWYRQTLGQGPEFLTYFQNEAQLEKSRLLSDRFSAERPKGSFSTLEIQRTEQGDSAMYLCASGQGKREGTNNEQFFGPGTRLTVL.